The 3 T cell receptor beta chains in this list originate from one sample, sequenced in a study of preoperative IRX-2 immunotherapy in early breast cancer. Treatment here: preoperative locoregional IRX-2 cytokine immunotherapy. Method: immunoSEQ multiplex PCR; TCRdb's copy keeps in-frame clones and lacks some. Of over 55,000 clones listed, roughly 95% are singletons. The specimen was taken from a patient treated with IRX-2 immunotherapy. The receptors come from a human donor with breast cancer.

CDR3 residues: CASGGLADTGELFF. The CDR3 nucleotides read TGTGCCAGCGGGGGACTAGCGGACACCGGGGAGCTGTTTTTT. The chain employs TRBV10-3 and TRBJ2-2; 11 bases fit TRBD2. The CDR3 is 14 residues long. Trimming at V came to 10 bases and at J to 3 bases, leaving 4 bases not matched to a gene. Germline V CDR1 and CDR2: ENHRY, SYGVKD.

The gene calls are TRBV7-3 and TRBJ1-1; D is perhaps TRBD1 (5 bases). Trimming pared 0 bases from V and 1 base from J, leaving 15 bases between. Germline values: CDR1 SGHTA, CDR2 FQGTGA. This CDR3 is built from 17 residues. The CDR3 spells CASSLTLGRVTNTEAFF. The DNA for the CDR3 is TGTGCCAGCAGCTTAACATTGGGCAGGGTGACGAACACTGAAGCTTTCTTT.

The CDR3 region is CSVTRTDRGNTIYF. The CDR3 nucleotides are TGCAGCGTCACAAGGACAGATAGGGGAAACACCATATATTTT. V usage is TRBV29-1 and J usage is TRBJ1-3, with D possibly matching TRBD1 (6 bases). V dropped 6 bases and J dropped 4 bases, with 16 bases sitting between them. Germline V CDR1 and CDR2: SQVTM, ANQGSEA. The CDR3 is 14 amino acids. Full variable domain (rest looked up from reference TRBV29-1 and TRBJ1-3): SAVISQKPSRDICQRGTSLTIQCQVDSQVTMMFWYRQQPGQSLTLIATANQGSEATYESGFVIDKFPISRPNLTFSTLTVSNMSPEDSSIYLCSVTRTDRGNTIYFGEGSWLTVV.